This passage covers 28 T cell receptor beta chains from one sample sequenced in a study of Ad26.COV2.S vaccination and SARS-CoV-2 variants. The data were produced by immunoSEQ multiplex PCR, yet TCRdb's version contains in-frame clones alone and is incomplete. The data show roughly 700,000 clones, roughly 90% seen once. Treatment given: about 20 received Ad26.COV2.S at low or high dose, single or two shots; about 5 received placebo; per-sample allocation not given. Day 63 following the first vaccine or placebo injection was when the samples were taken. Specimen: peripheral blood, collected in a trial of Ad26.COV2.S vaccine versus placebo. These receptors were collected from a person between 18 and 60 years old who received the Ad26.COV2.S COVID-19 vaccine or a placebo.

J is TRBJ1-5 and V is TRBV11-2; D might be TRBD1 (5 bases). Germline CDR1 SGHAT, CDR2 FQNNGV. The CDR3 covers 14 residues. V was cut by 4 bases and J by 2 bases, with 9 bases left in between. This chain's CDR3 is CASSSQGGNQPQHF. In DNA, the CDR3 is TGTGCCAGCAGCTCCCAAGGGGGCAATCAGCCCCAGCATTTT. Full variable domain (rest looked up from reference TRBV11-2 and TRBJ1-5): EAGVAQSPRYKIIEKRQSVAFWCNPISGHATLYWYQQILGQGPKLLIQFQNNGVVDDSQLPKDRFSAERLKGVDSTLKIQPAKLEDSAVYLCASSSQGGNQPQHFGDGTRLSIL.

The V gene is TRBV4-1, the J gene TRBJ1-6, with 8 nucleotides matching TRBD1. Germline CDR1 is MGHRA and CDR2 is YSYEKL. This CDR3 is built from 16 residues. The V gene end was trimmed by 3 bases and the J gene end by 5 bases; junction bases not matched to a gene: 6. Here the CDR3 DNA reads TGCGCCAGCAGCCATGGCAGGGGGCTAAATAATTCACCCCTCCACTTT. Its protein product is CASSHGRGLNNSPLHF.

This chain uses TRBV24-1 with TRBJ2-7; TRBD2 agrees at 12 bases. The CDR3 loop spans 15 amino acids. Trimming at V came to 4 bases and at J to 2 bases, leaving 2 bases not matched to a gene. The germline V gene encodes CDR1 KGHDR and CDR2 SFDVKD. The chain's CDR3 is CATSETSGSPYEQYF. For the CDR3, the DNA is TGTGCCACCAGTGAGACTAGCGGGAGCCCCTACGAGCAGTACTTC.

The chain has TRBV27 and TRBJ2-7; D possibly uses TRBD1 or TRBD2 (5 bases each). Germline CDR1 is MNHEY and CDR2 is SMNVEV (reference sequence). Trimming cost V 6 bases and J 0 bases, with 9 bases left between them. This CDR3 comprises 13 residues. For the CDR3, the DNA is TGTGCCAGCAGGCCGGGACCCTCCTACGAGCAGTACTTC. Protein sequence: CASRPGPSYEQYF.

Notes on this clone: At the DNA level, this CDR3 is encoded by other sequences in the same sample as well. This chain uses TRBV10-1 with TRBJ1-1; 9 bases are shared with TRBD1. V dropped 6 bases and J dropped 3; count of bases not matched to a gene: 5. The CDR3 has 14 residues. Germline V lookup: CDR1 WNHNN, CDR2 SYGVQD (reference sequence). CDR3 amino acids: CASRTGGMDTEAFF. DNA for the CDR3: TGCGCCAGCAGGACAGGGGGTATGGACACTGAAGCTTTCTTT.

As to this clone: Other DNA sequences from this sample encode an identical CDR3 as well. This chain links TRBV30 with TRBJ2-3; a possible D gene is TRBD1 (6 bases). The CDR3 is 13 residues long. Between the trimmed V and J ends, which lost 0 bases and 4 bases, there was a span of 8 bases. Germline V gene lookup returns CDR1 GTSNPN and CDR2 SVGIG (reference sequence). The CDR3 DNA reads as TGTGCCTGGAGTGTACAGGGTGCAGATACGCAGTATTTT. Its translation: CAWSVQGADTQYF.

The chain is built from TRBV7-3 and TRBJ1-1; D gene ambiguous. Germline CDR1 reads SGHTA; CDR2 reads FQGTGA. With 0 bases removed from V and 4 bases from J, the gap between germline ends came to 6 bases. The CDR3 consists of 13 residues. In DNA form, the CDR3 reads TGTGCCAGCAGCTTAACCGAATCCACTGAAGCTTTCTTT. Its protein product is CASSLTESTEAFF.

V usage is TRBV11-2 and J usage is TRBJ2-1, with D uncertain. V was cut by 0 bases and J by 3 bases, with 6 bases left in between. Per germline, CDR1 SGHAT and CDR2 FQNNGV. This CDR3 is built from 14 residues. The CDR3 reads CASSLEVVYNEQFF. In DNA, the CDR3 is TGTGCCAGCAGCTTAGAGGTGGTCTACAATGAGCAGTTCTTC.

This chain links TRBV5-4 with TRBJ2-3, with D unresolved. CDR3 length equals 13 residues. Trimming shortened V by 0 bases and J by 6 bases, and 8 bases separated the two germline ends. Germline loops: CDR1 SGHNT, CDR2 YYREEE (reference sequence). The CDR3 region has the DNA TGTGCCAGCAGCTTGGTTTCCGATGATACGCAGTATTTT. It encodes CASSLVSDDTQYF.

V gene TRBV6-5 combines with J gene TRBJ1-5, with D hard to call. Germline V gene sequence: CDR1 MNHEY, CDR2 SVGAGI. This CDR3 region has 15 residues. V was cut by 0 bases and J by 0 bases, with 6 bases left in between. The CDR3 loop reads CASSYSRGSNQPQHF. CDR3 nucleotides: TGTGCCAGCAGTTACTCGAGAGGTAGCAATCAGCCCCAGCATTTT.

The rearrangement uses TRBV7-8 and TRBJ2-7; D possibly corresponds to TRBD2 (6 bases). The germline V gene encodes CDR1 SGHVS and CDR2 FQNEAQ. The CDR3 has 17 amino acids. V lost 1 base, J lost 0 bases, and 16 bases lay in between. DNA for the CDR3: TGTGCCAGCAGCTTAGGGTTCCTAGCGAGGAGCTCCTACGAGCAGTACTTC. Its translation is CASSLGFLARSSYEQYF.

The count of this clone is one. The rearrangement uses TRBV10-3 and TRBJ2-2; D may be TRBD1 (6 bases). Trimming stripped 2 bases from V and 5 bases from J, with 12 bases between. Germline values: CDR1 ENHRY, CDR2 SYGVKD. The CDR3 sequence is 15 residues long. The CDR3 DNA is TGTGCCATCAGTGAGAGGGGGATGAGGACCGGGGAGCTGTTTTTT. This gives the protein CAISERGMRTGELFF.

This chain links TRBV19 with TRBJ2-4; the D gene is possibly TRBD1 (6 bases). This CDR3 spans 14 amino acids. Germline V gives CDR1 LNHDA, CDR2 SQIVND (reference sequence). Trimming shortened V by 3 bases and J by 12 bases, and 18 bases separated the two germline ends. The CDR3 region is CASSIDGQTRTQYF. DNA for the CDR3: TGTGCCAGTAGTATCGATGGACAGACACGTACTCAGTACTTC.

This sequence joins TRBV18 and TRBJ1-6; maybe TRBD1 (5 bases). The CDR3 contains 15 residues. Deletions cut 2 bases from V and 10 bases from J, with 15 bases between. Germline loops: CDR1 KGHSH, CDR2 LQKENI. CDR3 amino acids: CASSPDRGTGSPLHF. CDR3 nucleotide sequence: TGTGCCAGCTCACCAGATCGGGGGACCGGATCACCCCTCCACTTT.

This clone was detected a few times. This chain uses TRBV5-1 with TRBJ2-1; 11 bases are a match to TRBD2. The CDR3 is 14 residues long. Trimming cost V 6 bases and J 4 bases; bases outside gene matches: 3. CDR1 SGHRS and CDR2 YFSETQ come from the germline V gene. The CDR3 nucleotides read TGCGCCAGCACGTGGACTAGCGGGTACAATGAGCAGTTCTTC. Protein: CASTWTSGYNEQFF.

In nucleotides, the CDR3 is TGTGCCAGCAGTGAACAGGGGGAAAAACTGTTTTTT. Protein product: CASSEQGEKLFF. The chain uses TRBV25-1 and TRBJ1-4; tentatively, D is TRBD1 (6 bases). Per the germline V gene, CDR1 is MGHDK and CDR2 is SYGVNS. The CDR3 contains 12 residues. The V end lost 2 bases, the J end lost 8 bases, and 6 bases lay between the germline ends.

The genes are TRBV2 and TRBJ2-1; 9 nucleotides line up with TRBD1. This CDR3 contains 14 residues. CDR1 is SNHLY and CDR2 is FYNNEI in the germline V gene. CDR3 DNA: TGTGCTTCCAGCGAGGACAGGGGCTACAATGAGCAGTTCTTC. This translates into CASSEDRGYNEQFF.

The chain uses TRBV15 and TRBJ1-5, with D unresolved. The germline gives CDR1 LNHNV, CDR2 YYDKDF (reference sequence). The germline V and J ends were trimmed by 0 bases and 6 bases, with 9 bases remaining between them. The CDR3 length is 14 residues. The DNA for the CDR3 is TGTGCCACCAGCAGAGATTACGCCGGTCAGCCCCAGCATTTT. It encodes CATSRDYAGQPQHF.

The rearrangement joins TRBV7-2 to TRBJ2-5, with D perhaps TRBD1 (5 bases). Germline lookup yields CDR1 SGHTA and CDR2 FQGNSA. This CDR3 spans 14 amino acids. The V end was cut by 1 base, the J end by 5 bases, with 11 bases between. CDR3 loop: CASSLGGRQETQYF. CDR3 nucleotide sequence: TGTGCCAGCAGCTTAGGAGGCCGACAGGAGACCCAGTACTTC.

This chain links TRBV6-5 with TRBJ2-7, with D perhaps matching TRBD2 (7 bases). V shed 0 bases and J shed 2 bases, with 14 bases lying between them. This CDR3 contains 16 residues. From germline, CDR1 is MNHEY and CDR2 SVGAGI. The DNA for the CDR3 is TGTGCCAGCAGTTACTCGAGCGAGGGGGGGGCCTACGAGCAGTACTTC. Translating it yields CASSYSSEGGAYEQYF.

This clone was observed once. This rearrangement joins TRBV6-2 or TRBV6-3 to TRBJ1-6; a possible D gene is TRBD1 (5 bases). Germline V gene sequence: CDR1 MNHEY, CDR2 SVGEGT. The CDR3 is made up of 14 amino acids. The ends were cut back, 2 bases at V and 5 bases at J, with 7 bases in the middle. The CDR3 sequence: CASSYRGDNSPLHF. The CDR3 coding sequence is TGTGCCAGCAGTTACAGGGGAGATAATTCACCCCTCCACTTT.

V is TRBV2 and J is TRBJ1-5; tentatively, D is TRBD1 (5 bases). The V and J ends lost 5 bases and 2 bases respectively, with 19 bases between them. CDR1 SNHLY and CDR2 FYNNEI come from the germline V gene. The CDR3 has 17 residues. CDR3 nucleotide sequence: TGTGCCAGCAGTTCAATGGCGGGGGGGTATGGCAATCAGCCCCAGCATTTT. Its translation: CASSSMAGGYGNQPQHF.

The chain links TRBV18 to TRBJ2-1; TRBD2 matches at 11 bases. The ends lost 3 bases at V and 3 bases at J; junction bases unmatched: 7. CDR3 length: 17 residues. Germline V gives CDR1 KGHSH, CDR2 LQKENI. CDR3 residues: CASSPTATSGGYNEQFF. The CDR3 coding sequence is TGTGCCAGCTCACCCACCGCCACTAGCGGGGGCTACAATGAGCAGTTCTTC.

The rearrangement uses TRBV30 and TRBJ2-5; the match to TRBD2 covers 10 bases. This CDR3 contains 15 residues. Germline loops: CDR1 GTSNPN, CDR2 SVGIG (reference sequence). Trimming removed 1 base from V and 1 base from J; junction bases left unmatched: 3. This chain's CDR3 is CAWSGGTSVQETQYF. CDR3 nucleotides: TGTGCCTGGAGTGGCGGGACTAGCGTCCAAGAGACCCAGTACTTC.

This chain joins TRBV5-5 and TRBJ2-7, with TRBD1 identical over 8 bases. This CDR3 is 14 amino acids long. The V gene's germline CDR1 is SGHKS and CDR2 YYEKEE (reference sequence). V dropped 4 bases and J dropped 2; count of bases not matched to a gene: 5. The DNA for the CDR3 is TGTGCCAGCAGCCCGTGGACAGGGCCCTACGAGCAGTACTTC. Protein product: CASSPWTGPYEQYF.

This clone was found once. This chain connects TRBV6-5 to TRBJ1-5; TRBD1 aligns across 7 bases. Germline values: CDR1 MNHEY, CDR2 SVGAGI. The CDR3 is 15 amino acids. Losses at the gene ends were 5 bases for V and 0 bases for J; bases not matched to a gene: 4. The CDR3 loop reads CASSTGAASNQPQHF. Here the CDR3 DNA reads TGTGCCAGCAGTACAGGGGCGGCTAGCAATCAGCCCCAGCATTTT.

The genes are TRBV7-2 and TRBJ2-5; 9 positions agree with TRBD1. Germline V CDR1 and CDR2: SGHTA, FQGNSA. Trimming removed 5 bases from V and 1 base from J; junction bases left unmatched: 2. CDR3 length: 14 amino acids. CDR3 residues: CASSRTGAQETQYF. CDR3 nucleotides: TGTGCCAGCAGCCGGACAGGGGCCCAAGAGACCCAGTACTTC.

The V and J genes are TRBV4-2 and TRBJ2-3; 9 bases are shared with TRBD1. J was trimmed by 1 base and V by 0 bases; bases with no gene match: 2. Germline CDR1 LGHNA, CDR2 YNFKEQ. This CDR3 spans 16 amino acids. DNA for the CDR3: TGTGCCAGCAGCCAAGAATGGGACAGGGGCACAGATACGCAGTATTTT. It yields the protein CASSQEWDRGTDTQYF.